The 15 T cell receptor beta chains in this list originate from one sample, sequenced in a study of blood T cell repertoires in COVID-19. Assay: immunoSEQ multiplex PCR; the TCRdb copy retains only in-frame clones and omits some. The sample lists approximately 240,000 clones; around four fifths were seen once. Sequences were obtained from peripheral blood. The source is a woman in her sixties with active or convalescent COVID-19.

The genes are TRBV5-6 and TRBJ1-1; D gene ambiguous. CDR3 length equals 16 residues. CDR1 is SGHDT, CDR2 YYEEEE, per germline. V lost 3 bases, J lost 0 bases, and 15 bases lay in between. CDR3 bases: TGTGCCAGCAGCTGGACTCACTCGACGGTGAACACTGAAGCTTTCTTT. It translates to CASSWTHSTVNTEAFF. The whole variable domain, remainder taken from reference TRBV5-6 and TRBJ1-1, is DAGVTQSPTHLIKTRGQQVTLRCSPKSGHDTVSWYQQALGQGPQFIFQYYEEEERQRGNFPDRFSGHQFPNYSSELNVNALLLGDSALYLCASSWTHSTVNTEAFFGQGTRLTVV.

This chain links TRBV7-2 with TRBJ2-2, with TRBD2 matching 7 bases. Germline CDR1 is SGHTA and CDR2 is FQGNSA. The CDR3 loop spans 15 amino acids. V shed 1 base and J 4 bases; nucleotides not matched to a gene: 3. The CDR3 sequence is CASSLGLAGTGELFF. Written as DNA, the CDR3 is TGTGCCAGCAGCTTAGGGTTAGCGGGCACCGGGGAGCTGTTTTTT.

The CDR3 DNA reads TGTGCCAGCAGCCAAGATATCGAGACCCAGTACTTC. It encodes CASSQDIETQYF. The V gene is TRBV3-1 (or the pseudogene TRBV3-2), the J gene TRBJ2-5; D ambiguous. From germline, CDR1 is LGHDT and CDR2 YNNKEL (reference sequence). The CDR3 spans 12 residues. Trimming removed 0 bases from V and 5 bases from J, with 4 bases in between.

V usage is TRBV30 and J usage is TRBJ2-7; 9 nucleotides line up with TRBD2. This CDR3 has 15 residues. Per the germline V gene, CDR1 is GTSNPN and CDR2 is SVGIG (reference sequence). Trimming at V came to 3 bases and at J to 1 base, leaving 7 bases not matched to a gene. The CDR3 coding sequence is TGTGCCTGGAGCGCGATGACTAGCGGATCCTACGAGCAGTACTTC. Amino acids: CAWSAMTSGSYEQYF.

This clone was recorded once. V and J are TRBV19 and TRBJ1-2; D uncertain. Germline-derived CDR1 and CDR2 are LNHDA and SQIVND (reference sequence). The CDR3 is 13 residues long. The germline V and J ends were trimmed by 5 bases and 2 bases, with 9 bases remaining between them. The CDR3 loop is CASSAGENYGYTF. In DNA form, the CDR3 reads TGTGCCAGTAGTGCCGGAGAAAACTATGGCTACACCTTC.

This clone appeared once. This chain connects TRBV7-8 to TRBJ1-6; a possible D gene is TRBD1 (6 bases). Germline values: CDR1 SGHVS, CDR2 FQNEAQ. With 3 bases removed from V and 6 bases from J, the gap between germline ends came to 12 bases. The CDR3 covers 15 residues. For the CDR3, the DNA is TGTGCCAGCAGCTTCCAGGACAGATTTAATTCACCCCTCCACTTT. Protein: CASSFQDRFNSPLHF.

This chain connects TRBV7-6 to TRBJ2-5; tentatively, D is TRBD2 (6 bases). Between the trimmed V and J ends, which lost 1 base and 4 bases, there was a span of 13 bases. Germline V gene sequence: CDR1 SGHVS, CDR2 FNYEAQ. This CDR3 is 15 amino acids long. The CDR3 nucleotides are TGTGCCAGCAGCTTAGGGGCCGGGACTCGAGAGACCCAGTACTTC. It translates to CASSLGAGTRETQYF.

This chain links TRBV19 with TRBJ1-1; D is possibly TRBD1 (6 bases). CDR3 size: 16 residues. V was trimmed by 3 bases and J by 9 bases, leaving 23 bases between them. The V gene's germline CDR1 is LNHDA and CDR2 SQIVND (reference sequence). CDR3: CASSIGPGGPDLQAFF. Written as DNA, the CDR3 is TGTGCCAGTAGTATTGGCCCGGGGGGCCCCGATCTACAAGCTTTCTTT.

The chain links TRBV5-1 to TRBJ2-3; D not certain. Germline V gives CDR1 SGHRS, CDR2 YFSETQ. The V and J ends lost 7 bases and 5 bases respectively, with 8 bases between them. The CDR3 covers 11 residues. The CDR3 loop reads CASRLRDTQYF. CDR3 sequence (DNA): TGCGCCAGCCGGTTACGAGATACGCAGTATTTT.

The rearrangement links TRBV4-1 to TRBJ2-5, with 16 bases identical to TRBD2. The V gene's germline CDR1 is MGHRA and CDR2 YSYEKL. CDR3 size: 18 residues. Germline trimming cut 0 bases from V and 9 bases from J; bases unmatched to any gene: 10. This CDR3 is CASSQEPPGLAGGPAQYF. The CDR3, as DNA: TGCGCCAGCAGCCAAGAGCCGCCGGGACTAGCGGGAGGGCCGGCCCAGTACTTC.

The rearrangement links TRBV11-3 to TRBJ2-1, with D perhaps TRBD2 (5 bases). The CDR3 contains 13 residues. The germline V gene encodes CDR1 SGHNT and CDR2 YENEEA. The V and J ends lost 3 bases and 8 bases respectively, with 11 bases between them. The DNA for the CDR3 is TGTGCCAGCAGCTTCTCAGGACTTGATGAGCAGTTCTTC. The encoded protein is CASSFSGLDEQFF.

This chain uses TRBV5-5 with TRBJ1-4; D gene ambiguous. The ends were cut back, 4 bases at V and 5 bases at J, with 15 bases in the middle. From germline, CDR1 is SGHKS and CDR2 YYEKEE (reference sequence). There are 15 residues in the CDR3. The CDR3 region is CASSATEIWNEKLFF. CDR3 DNA sequence: TGTGCCAGCAGCGCCACAGAGATCTGGAATGAAAAACTGTTTTTT.

The V gene is TRBV5-1, the J gene TRBJ1-1; a possible D gene is TRBD1 (5 bases). The V gene lost 4 bases and the J gene lost 1 base, with 14 bases spanning the gap. This CDR3 contains 15 residues. Germline V lookup: CDR1 SGHRS, CDR2 YFSETQ. The CDR3 sequence: CASSPLDRPNTEAFF. In DNA, the CDR3 is TGCGCCAGCAGCCCATTAGACAGACCGAACACTGAAGCTTTCTTT.

The gene calls are TRBV27 and TRBJ1-4, with TRBD1 as a possible D gene (5 bases). Germline CDR1 and CDR2: MNHEY and SMNVEV (reference sequence). V gave up 5 bases and J gave up 8 bases, with 18 bases separating them. This CDR3 contains 15 residues. Here the CDR3 reads CASSPPGLMKEKLFF. CDR3 bases: TGTGCCAGCAGTCCCCCAGGGCTGATGAAGGAAAAACTGTTTTTT.

There are a few counts of this clone. The chain joins TRBV12-3 or TRBV12-4 to TRBJ1-1; D might be TRBD1 (6 bases). The length of the CDR3 is 12 residues. V was trimmed by 11 bases and J by 4 bases, leaving 14 bases between them. The CDR3 region has the DNA TGTGCCTGTCAGGCAGGGGCCACTGAAGCTTTCTTT. Translation: CACQAGATEAFF.